Shown below are 15 T cell receptor beta chains from a single sample sequenced in a study of T cell responses to AZD1222 COVID-19 vaccine. Generated by immunoSEQ multiplex PCR, the TCRdb table keeps only in-frame clones and is missing some. The sample holds some 110,000 clones; 80% to 90% are singletons and the top ten take 3.9%. The sequenced sample was peripheral blood, obtained on day 0 of MenACWY control vaccination. The receptors derive from an adult in good health.

The chain uses TRBV5-8 and TRBJ1-4; a possible D gene is TRBD1 (6 bases). The V and J ends lost 3 bases and 5 bases respectively, with 17 bases between them. The CDR3 contains 16 residues. Germline CDR1 SGHTS, CDR2 YDEGEE. The CDR3: CASSSGTLTGNEKLFF. DNA of the CDR3: TGTGCCAGCAGCTCCGGGACCCTAACAGGGAATGAAAAACTGTTTTTT.

The rearrangement links TRBV29-1 to TRBJ1-4, with D unclear. V was clipped by 5 bases and J by 5 bases, with 6 bases between them. This CDR3 is built from 11 residues. Per germline, CDR1 SQVTM and CDR2 ANQGSEA. CDR3 amino acids: CSVPYNEKLFF. The CDR3, as DNA: TGCAGCGTTCCGTACAATGAAAAACTGTTTTTT.

The chain uses TRBV11-1 and TRBJ2-7, with TRBD1 matching over 10 bases. J gave up 1 base and V 4 bases, and 1 base lay outside the gene matches. Germline CDR1 and CDR2: SGHAT and FQDESV (reference sequence). The CDR3 has 14 residues. The CDR3 DNA sequence: TGTGCCAGCAGCTGGACAGGGGGTTCCTACGAGCAGTACTTC. Translated: CASSWTGGSYEQYF.

The chain combines TRBV12-1 with TRBJ2-4. TRBV12-1 is flagged as a pseudogene. CDR3 size: 18 residues. The CDR3 here is CASSPPGGRLLAKNIQYF. As DNA, the CDR3 is TGTGCCAGCAGCCCCCCAGGTGGGCGGCTGCTAGCCAAAAACATTCAGTACTTC.

The chain couples TRBV6-2 or TRBV6-3 to TRBJ2-7; D gene ambiguous. From germline, CDR1 is MNHEY and CDR2 SVGEGT. The CDR3 is 12 residues long. V was trimmed by 2 bases and J by 5 bases, leaving 7 bases between them. The CDR3 sequence is CASSYLFHEQYF. CDR3 DNA: TGTGCCAGCAGTTACCTATTCCACGAGCAGTACTTC.

This rearrangement joins TRBV5-1 to TRBJ1-2, with TRBD1 matching over 10 bases. This CDR3 has 15 amino acids. Germline V gene sequence: CDR1 SGHRS, CDR2 YFSETQ. J gave up 4 bases and V 4 bases, and 7 bases lay outside the gene matches. CDR3 in amino acids: CASSTEGDRGYGYTF. The CDR3 nucleotides are TGCGCCAGCAGCACCGAGGGGGACAGGGGCTATGGCTACACCTTC.

This clone has a single count. The chain employs TRBV14 and TRBJ2-5, with TRBD2 matching over 10 bases. The CDR3 is 19 amino acids. The ends lost 0 bases at V and 2 bases at J; junction bases unmatched: 12. Germline V lookup: CDR1 SGHDN, CDR2 FVKESK. The CDR3: CASSQDRLAGALAQETQYF. The CDR3 bases are TGTGCCAGCAGCCAAGATCGCCTAGCGGGGGCCTTAGCGCAAGAGACCCAGTACTTC.

With respect to this clone: It is likely a read error, because the conserved phenylalanine at the end of the CDR3 is missing. The limits of the CDR3 on the DNA are not certain, so only TCRdb's listed CDR3 is given. The chain recombines TRBV7-6 with TRBJ1-2; TRBD1 was called by the table and not checked on the DNA. Germline V gene sequence: CDR1 SGHVS, CDR2 FNYEAQ. Termini included, the CDR3 measures 10 amino acids. The CDR3 loop reads CASSPCVYSD.

DNA of the CDR3: TGTGCCAGCAGGATGGGCATCGCCTATGGCTACACCTTC. This encodes CASRMGIAYGYTF. The genes are TRBV6-5 and TRBJ1-2, with D uncertain. Per the germline V gene, CDR1 is MNHEY and CDR2 is SVGAGI. V shed 6 bases and J shed 4 bases, with 12 bases lying between them. This CDR3 has 13 residues.

The chain combines TRBV19 with TRBJ1-2, with D tentatively TRBD1 (5 bases). The CDR3 runs 15 residues. Looked up from germline, CDR1 is LNHDA and CDR2 is SQIVND (reference sequence). Trimming left V 2 bases short and J 1 base short, with 11 bases between. The CDR3 loop reads CASSISGRINYGYTF. The CDR3 nucleotides read TGTGCCAGTAGTATATCAGGGCGGATTAACTATGGCTACACCTTC.

V is TRBV28 and J is TRBJ1-2; D may be TRBD1 (5 bases). This CDR3 is built from 15 residues. Germline CDR1 reads MDHEN; CDR2 reads SYDVKM. Trimming took 8 bases from V and 1 from J, leaving 17 bases between them. The CDR3 protein is CASGSNRRLNYGYTF. CDR3 sequence (DNA): TGTGCCAGCGGCTCGAACAGGCGCCTTAACTATGGCTACACCTTC.

The V call is TRBV30, the J call TRBJ2-7; D is ambiguous. Germline V gene data show CDR1 as GTSNPN and CDR2 as SVGIG (reference sequence). V lost 0 bases and J 1 base, leaving 7 bases between the germline ends. CDR3 size: 13 residues. Here the CDR3 reads CAWSVGSSYEQYF. As DNA, the CDR3 is TGTGCCTGGAGTGTGGGTAGTTCCTACGAGCAGTACTTC.

The J gene is TRBJ1-1, the V gene TRBV4-1; maybe TRBD1 (6 bases). Germline V lookup: CDR1 MGHRA, CDR2 YSYEKL. This CDR3 is built from 14 residues. Deletions cut 2 bases from V and 6 bases from J, with 13 bases between. CDR3 sequence: CASSQQTGIAEAFF. The CDR3 bases are TGCGCCAGCAGCCAACAGACAGGCATCGCTGAAGCTTTCTTT.

The chain recombines TRBV21-1 with TRBJ1-5; TRBD1 is taken as the D call from the table, unchecked against the DNA. TRBV21-1 is tagged as a pseudogene. The CDR3 has 17 amino acids. CDR3 bases: TGTGCCAGCAGCAAAGCTTTATGTGCAGGGGATAATCAGCCCCAGCATTTT. The encoded protein is CASSKALCAGDNQPQHF.

V usage is TRBV7-2 and J usage is TRBJ1-5; D not resolved. V was clipped by 5 bases and J by 0 bases, with 8 bases between them. The CDR3 is made up of 14 amino acids. The V gene's germline CDR1 is SGHTA and CDR2 FQGNSA. The CDR3: CASSPQNSNQPQHF. CDR3 DNA sequence: TGTGCCAGCAGCCCTCAAAATAGCAATCAGCCCCAGCATTTT.